Each of the 25 T cell receptor beta chains below was sequenced from the same sample in a study of long-term antiretroviral therapy in people with HIV. Runs used v3.0 of the immunoSEQ assay and were done at survey level. Sequencing used immunoSEQ multiplex PCR; TCRdb keeps in-frame clones, though not all of them. The top ten clones hold about 4.5% of a sample with approximately 27,000 clones, about nine tenths of them seen once. This specimen consisted of unsorted PBMCs, obtained 5 to 5.5 years after starting antiretroviral therapy. These TCRs come from a woman in her 40s with HIV.

This chain uses TRBV5-8 with TRBJ2-5; D is unresolved. The germline CDR1 and CDR2 sequences are SGHTS and YDEGEE. The CDR3 is 15 amino acids. V dropped 4 bases and J dropped 4 bases, with 17 bases sitting between them. CDR3: CASSPWLQNLETQYF. Here the CDR3 DNA reads TGTGCCAGCAGCCCATGGCTGCAAAACCTAGAGACCCAGTACTTC.

The chain couples TRBV19 to TRBJ2-1; 10 bases match TRBD2. Germline V gene sequence: CDR1 LNHDA, CDR2 SQIVND (reference sequence). This CDR3 comprises 20 residues. J lost 1 base, V lost 3 bases, and 15 bases had no gene match. CDR3 DNA: TGTGCCAGTAGTATCAAACTAGCGGGACTCGATTGGGATTCCTACAATGAGCAGTTCTTC. This translates into CASSIKLAGLDWDSYNEQFF.

V is TRBV6-4 and J is TRBJ2-3; the match to TRBD2 covers 10 bases. CDR3 length: 19 residues. Germline CDR1 reads MRHNA; CDR2 reads SNTAGT. The V gene end was trimmed by 6 bases and the J gene end by 2 bases; junction bases not matched to a gene: 17. The DNA of the CDR3 is TGTGCCAGCAGGGGACTAGCGTCCATAACGATTAACCACACAGATACGCAGTATTTT. Amino acids: CASRGLASITINHTDTQYF.

The chain's CDR3 is CASSEDEMEKLFF. The CDR3 coding sequence is TGCGCCAGCAGTGAGGACGAAATGGAAAAACTGTTTTTT. The chain uses TRBV10-1 and TRBJ1-4; D unresolved. Per the germline V gene, CDR1 is WNHNN and CDR2 is SYGVQD (reference sequence). The CDR3 spans 13 residues. V lost 2 bases and J 8 bases, leaving 9 bases between the germline ends.

The chain is built from TRBV6-1 and TRBJ2-5; no definite D call. The CDR3 runs to 10 residues. Trimming took off 8 bases at V and 5 bases at J, with 6 bases between the two ends. Germline V gene sequence: CDR1 MNHNS, CDR2 SASEGT. The CDR3: CASQRETQYF. The CDR3 DNA reads as TGTGCCAGCCAACGGGAGACCCAGTACTTC.

V is TRBV7-6 and J is TRBJ1-2; tentative D call: TRBD1 (6 bases). Germline V gives CDR1 SGHVS, CDR2 FNYEAQ. The CDR3 is 13 amino acids. V lost 0 bases and J 6 bases, leaving 8 bases between the germline ends. CDR3 residues: CASSLARGHGYTF. The CDR3 DNA is TGTGCCAGCAGCTTAGCCAGGGGCCATGGCTACACCTTC.

The rearrangement links TRBV5-4 to TRBJ1-1; 10 nucleotides agree with TRBD1. V dropped 3 bases and J dropped 1; count of bases not matched to a gene: 6. The CDR3 is 16 amino acids. Germline loops: CDR1 SGHNT, CDR2 YYREEE (reference sequence). The CDR3 DNA follows: TGTGCCAGCAGCTGGGGACAGGGGACTTCGAACACTGAAGCTTTCTTT. Protein sequence: CASSWGQGTSNTEAFF.

The chain has TRBV2 and TRBJ1-2, with a weak D call TRBD1 (6 bases). There are 15 residues in the CDR3. V gave up 4 bases and J gave up 2 bases, with 14 bases separating them. From germline, CDR1 is SNHLY and CDR2 FYNNEI. CDR3 nucleotides: TGTGCCAGCAGTGCCTATGAGGGGGTGAACTATGGCTACACCTTC. Protein product: CASSAYEGVNYGYTF.

The chain carries TRBV9 and TRBJ1-3, with 9 bases matching TRBD1. Germline CDR1 and CDR2: SGDLS and YYNGEE. The CDR3 is 16 amino acids. Trimming took 3 bases from V and 4 from J; bases not matched to a gene: 8. In nucleotides, the CDR3 is TGTGCCAGCAGCGGTACACAGGGGGCGTCAGGAAACACCATATATTTT. Translation: CASSGTQGASGNTIYF.

This chain connects TRBV5-6 to TRBJ2-7, with TRBD2 matching over 9 bases. The junction had 3 bases not matched to a gene; V was cut back by 1 base and J by 4 bases. Per germline, CDR1 SGHDT and CDR2 YYEEEE. This CDR3 is 14 amino acids long. The CDR3 spells CASSLTSGLYEQYF. For the CDR3, the DNA is TGTGCCAGCAGCTTGACTAGCGGGTTGTACGAGCAGTACTTC.

This rearrangement joins TRBV6-5 to TRBJ2-2; a weak D match, TRBD2 (5 bases). This CDR3 contains 14 residues. CDR1 MNHEY and CDR2 SVGAGI come from the germline V gene. V lost 2 bases, J lost 6 bases, and 10 bases lay in between. The CDR3 DNA is TGTGCCAGCAGTTACCCTGGGCGGGCCGGGGAGCTGTTTTTT. Residues: CASSYPGRAGELFF.

The rearrangement uses TRBV9 and TRBJ2-1, with no clear D. Germline V gene sequence: CDR1 SGDLS, CDR2 YYNGEE. The CDR3 has 12 amino acids. V lost 0 bases and J lost 6, with 4 bases in between. CDR3 region: CASSVGVNEQFF. The CDR3 coding sequence is TGTGCCAGCAGCGTAGGAGTCAATGAGCAGTTCTTC. The whole variable domain, remainder taken from reference TRBV9 and TRBJ2-1, is DSGVTQTPKHLITATGQRVTLRCSPRSGDLSVYWYQQSLDQGLQFLIQYYNGEERAKGNILERFSAQQFPDLHSELNLSSLELGDSALYFCASSVGVNEQFFGPGTRLTVL.

V gene TRBV6-5 combines with J gene TRBJ1-2; 7 bases map to TRBD1. Germline CDR1 MNHEY, CDR2 SVGAGI. The CDR3 has 15 amino acids. V dropped 3 bases and J dropped 4; count of bases not matched to a gene: 8. Here the CDR3 reads CASSYSGTGAYGYTF. As DNA, the CDR3 is TGTGCCAGCAGTTATTCGGGAACAGGGGCCTATGGCTACACCTTC.

This clone turned up a few times. This chain joins TRBV4-2 and TRBJ2-7, with D possibly called TRBD1 or TRBD2 (7 bases each). There are 15 residues in the CDR3. With 5 bases removed from V and 6 bases from J, the gap between germline ends came to 20 bases. From germline, CDR1 is LGHNA and CDR2 YNFKEQ. The CDR3 loop reads CASSYEGQRDSEQYF. Written as DNA, the CDR3 is TGTGCCAGCAGCTACGAGGGCCAGCGGGACAGCGAGCAGTACTTC.

The chain combines TRBV11-2 with TRBJ2-3; D uncertain. CDR1 is SGHAT, CDR2 FQNNGV, per germline. V was pared by 0 bases and J by 2 bases, with 9 bases between. The CDR3 length is 15 residues. CDR3 nucleotides: TGTGCCAGCAGCTTAGACCTCGAGTACACAGATACGCAGTATTTT. Protein: CASSLDLEYTDTQYF.

This rearrangement joins TRBV7-8 to TRBJ2-1, with 10 bases aligning to TRBD2. The trim removed 1 base at V and 4 bases at J, leaving 4 bases unmatched. The CDR3 length is 16 residues. CDR1 is SGHVS, CDR2 FQNEAQ, per germline. CDR3 sequence (DNA): TGTGCCAGCAGCTTAGTTGGACTAGCGGATTACAATGAGCAGTTCTTC. Translation: CASSLVGLADYNEQFF.

The genes are TRBV2 and TRBJ2-2; D is perhaps TRBD1 (5 bases). This CDR3 has 13 residues. V lost 6 bases and J lost 6, with 11 bases in between. Germline V CDR1 and CDR2: SNHLY, FYNNEI. The CDR3 spells CASRVGVSGELFF. The CDR3 DNA reads as TGTGCCAGCAGGGTAGGGGTCTCCGGGGAGCTGTTTTTT.

This clone was seen just once. This sequence joins TRBV27 and TRBJ2-6, with 7 bases matching TRBD1. CDR1 MNHEY and CDR2 SMNVEV come from the germline V gene (reference sequence). The CDR3 sequence is 16 residues long. Losses at the gene ends were 6 bases for V and 1 base for J; bases not matched to a gene: 6. CDR3: CASSRTGASGANVLTF. CDR3 DNA: TGTGCCAGCAGCAGAACAGGGGCGTCTGGGGCCAACGTCCTGACTTTC.

J is TRBJ2-1 and V is TRBV5-6; D unclear. Germline CDR1 reads SGHDT; CDR2 reads YYEEEE. The length of the CDR3 is 16 residues. The V gene lost 1 base and the J gene lost 0 bases, with 11 bases spanning the gap. The CDR3 sequence: CASSLWTQRSYNEQFF. CDR3 in DNA: TGTGCCAGCAGCTTGTGGACCCAGCGCTCCTACAATGAGCAGTTCTTC.

Concerning this clone itself: A junction end diverges from the germline sequence, so it may reflect a read error. The chain's CDR3 is CASSGFNSAF. The CDR3 DNA follows: TGTGCCAGTAGTGGTTTTAATAGCGCCTTC. The V call is TRBV19, the J call TRBJ1-2; no definite D call. Germline CDR1 reads LNHDA; CDR2 reads SQIVND (reference sequence). The CDR3 spans 10 residues.

The gene calls are TRBV5-1 and TRBJ2-1, with 7 bases identical to TRBD2. The CDR3 covers 13 residues. The germline V gene encodes CDR1 SGHRS and CDR2 YFSETQ. The junction had 6 bases not matched to a gene; V was cut back by 3 bases and J by 9 bases. The chain's CDR3 is CASSWASGGEQFF. The CDR3 DNA follows: TGCGCCAGCAGCTGGGCTAGCGGCGGTGAGCAGTTCTTC.

This chain uses TRBV19 with TRBJ1-3, with D hard to call. With 1 base removed from V and 0 bases from J, the gap between germline ends came to 7 bases. Germline lookup yields CDR1 LNHDA and CDR2 SQIVND (reference sequence). This CDR3 has 15 residues. The DNA for the CDR3 is TGTGCCAGTAGTATAGGATCTCGCTCTGGAAACACCATATATTTT. Translated, it gives CASSIGSRSGNTIYF.

This sequence joins TRBV7-2 and TRBJ1-1; D call uncertain. V lost 0 bases and J 0 bases, leaving 14 bases between the germline ends. The CDR3 extends over 17 amino acids. Germline loops: CDR1 SGHTA, CDR2 FQGNSA. CDR3 in amino acids: CASSLAFTASLNTEAFF. The CDR3 coding sequence is TGTGCCAGCAGCTTAGCGTTCACAGCCTCCCTGAACACTGAAGCTTTCTTT.

The chain is built from TRBV6-5 and TRBJ2-7; TRBD1 matches at 7 bases. CDR1 is MNHEY, CDR2 SVGAGI, per germline. CDR3 length equals 14 residues. V dropped 4 bases and J dropped 4; count of bases not matched to a gene: 7. This CDR3 reads CASSSGQLSYEQYF. The CDR3 region has the DNA TGTGCCAGCAGTTCGGGACAGCTTTCTTACGAGCAGTACTTC.

The chain employs TRBV5-6 and TRBJ2-1, with 10 bases identical to TRBD2. Trimming took 3 bases from V and 4 from J; bases not matched to a gene: 4. There are 15 residues in the CDR3. In germline, CDR1 is SGHDT, CDR2 YYEEEE. CDR3: CASSSGLAAYNEQFF. CDR3 in DNA: TGTGCCAGCAGCTCCGGACTAGCGGCATACAATGAGCAGTTCTTC.